This TCR beta chain was documented in a study of blood T cell repertoires in COVID-19. Background on the study: The United States, Italy and Spain provided the acute and convalescent COVID-19 samples.

In the original processing: Nucleated cell counts were estimated from reference gene primer amplification. Sequencing was performed with immunoSEQ multiplex PCR; in TCRdb, only in-frame clones are kept and a portion is missing. V and J calls and clone size come straight from that table; D and trimming were deduced from the DNA. The sample carries roughly 290,000 clones, around 87% recorded once. J was trimmed by 5 bases and V by 3 bases; bases with no gene match: 17. The CDR3 is 19 amino acids. Looked up from germline, CDR1 is LNHNV and CDR2 is YYDKDF (reference sequence). This sequence was found in a woman aged 18-29 years with acute COVID-19. Sample: PBMCs or T cells enriched from blood (not recorded which). The chain combines TRBV15 with TRBJ2-7; 12 positions match TRBD2. The CDR3 sequence: CATSSTASGRARGSHEQYF. In nucleotides, the CDR3 is TGTGCCACCAGCAGTACGGCTAGCGGGAGGGCCAGGGGTTCCCACGAGCAGTACTTC.